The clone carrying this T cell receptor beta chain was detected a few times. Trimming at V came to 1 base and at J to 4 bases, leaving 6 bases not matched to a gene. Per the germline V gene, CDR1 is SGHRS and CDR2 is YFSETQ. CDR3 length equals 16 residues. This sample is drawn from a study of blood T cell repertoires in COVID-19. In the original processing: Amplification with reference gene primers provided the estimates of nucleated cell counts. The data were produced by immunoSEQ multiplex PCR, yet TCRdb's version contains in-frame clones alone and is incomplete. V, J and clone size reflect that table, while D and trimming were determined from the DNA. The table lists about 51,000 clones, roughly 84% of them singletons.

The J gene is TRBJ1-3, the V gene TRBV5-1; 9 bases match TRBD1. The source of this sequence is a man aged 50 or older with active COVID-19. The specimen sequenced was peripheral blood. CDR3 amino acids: CASSLSAGTGGNTIYF. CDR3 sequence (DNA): TGCGCCAGCAGCTTGAGTGCCGGGACAGGGGGAAACACCATATATTTT.